This TCR beta chain came from a study of blood T cell repertoires in COVID-19. The table came from immunoSEQ multiplex PCR; TCRdb's copy has only in-frame clones and leaves some out. The data show 200,000 to 250,000 clones, less than 90% seen once. The CDR3 extends over 19 amino acids. Trimming removed 1 base from V and 3 bases from J; junction bases left unmatched: 18. The germline V gene has CDR1 LNHNV and CDR2 YYDKDF (reference sequence). This receptor was identified in a man aged 40-50 years with active or convalescent COVID-19. The specimen sequenced was peripheral blood. The genes are TRBV15 and TRBJ2-7; 7 positions match TRBD2. The CDR3 DNA sequence: TGTGCCACCAGCAGAGGTAGATCGTTGATCAGCGGGGTTTTCTACGAGCAGTACTTC. Translation gives CATSRGRSLISGVFYEQYF.